The 26 T cell receptor beta chains presented below share a single source sample, sequenced in a study of PD-1 and CTLA-4 blockade in melanoma. Generated by immunoSEQ multiplex PCR, the TCRdb table keeps only in-frame clones and is missing some. The sample has over 25,000 clones, around nine tenths seen once. Material: CD8+ T cells from peripheral blood, obtained before anti-PD-1 treatment. The receptor source for this set is a human donor with melanoma.

V and J are TRBV24-1 and TRBJ2-1; D is undetermined. The germline V gene encodes CDR1 KGHDR and CDR2 SFDVKD. The CDR3 loop spans 11 amino acids. Trimming took off 1 base at V and 14 bases at J, with 8 bases between the two ends. This chain's CDR3 is CATSDLGTKFF. The DNA for the CDR3 is TGTGCCACCAGTGATTTAGGTACTAAGTTCTTC.

The chain has TRBV7-6 and TRBJ2-7; D not certain. This CDR3 contains 15 residues. V shed 0 bases and J shed 3 bases, with 12 bases lying between them. CDR1 and CDR2 (germline): SGHVS, FNYEAQ. CDR3 loop: CASSLAQGVNYEQYF. CDR3 nucleotide sequence: TGTGCCAGCAGCTTAGCGCAAGGAGTTAACTACGAGCAGTACTTC.

This rearrangement joins TRBV6-5 to TRBJ1-4; TRBD1 might be the D (6 bases). The V gene lost 4 bases and the J gene lost 8 bases, with 17 bases spanning the gap. This CDR3 spans 15 amino acids. Germline V CDR1 and CDR2: MNHEY, SVGAGI. CDR3 amino acids: CASSSTGLGREKLFF. The DNA for the CDR3 is TGTGCCAGCAGTTCGACAGGCCTGGGGAGAGAAAAACTGTTTTTT.

This chain links TRBV27 with TRBJ2-1; the match to TRBD1 covers 11 bases. In germline, CDR1 is MNHEY, CDR2 SMNVEV (reference sequence). V dropped 4 bases and J dropped 8; count of bases not matched to a gene: 4. This CDR3 is built from 14 residues. The DNA for the CDR3 is TGTGCCAGCAGTTGGGGGACAGGGGGGGATGAGCAGTTCTTC. Its translation is CASSWGTGGDEQFF.

The chain joins TRBV5-5 to TRBJ1-5, with 7 bases fitting TRBD1. Germline assignment: CDR1 SGHKS and CDR2 YYEKEE (reference sequence). J lost 2 bases, V lost 4 bases, and 3 bases had no gene match. The CDR3 has 14 residues. The CDR3, as DNA: TGTGCCAGCAGCCCCGGGACAGGCAATCAGCCCCAGCATTTT. Protein product: CASSPGTGNQPQHF.

J is TRBJ1-2 and V is TRBV3-1 (or the pseudogene TRBV3-2); no clear D gene. This CDR3 is 16 amino acids long. From germline, CDR1 is LGHDT and CDR2 YNNKEL (reference sequence). V was shortened by 1 base and J by 0 bases, with 12 bases between the two germline ends. In nucleotides, the CDR3 is TGTGCCAGCAGCCAAGGGATGTGGAGATCTAACTATGGCTACACCTTC. This encodes CASSQGMWRSNYGYTF.

The chain combines TRBV12-3 or TRBV12-4 with TRBJ2-1, with no clear D. CDR3 length equals 12 residues. Trimming stripped 3 bases from V and 6 bases from J, with 6 bases between. As DNA, the CDR3 is TGTGCCAGCAGTTTTGGGTCCAATGAGCAGTTCTTC. It specifies CASSFGSNEQFF.

The CDR3 reads CAWSLRTVGEKLFF. CDR3 DNA: TGTGCCTGGAGCCTGAGGACAGTAGGGGAAAAACTGTTTTTT. The V call is TRBV30, the J call TRBJ1-4; D possibly corresponds to TRBD1 (6 bases). V lost 3 bases and J lost 8, with 16 bases in between. CDR1 and CDR2 (germline): GTSNPN, SVGIG (reference sequence). The CDR3 is made up of 14 amino acids.

The J gene is TRBJ2-7, the V gene TRBV5-5; 7 nucleotides line up with TRBD2. In germline, CDR1 is SGHKS, CDR2 YYEKEE (reference sequence). V dropped 1 base and J dropped 0; count of bases not matched to a gene: 1. This CDR3 is built from 14 residues. CDR3 in DNA: TGTGCCAGCAGCTTGTCGGGAGGCTCCTACGAGCAGTACTTC. The encoded protein is CASSLSGGSYEQYF.

The chain carries TRBV5-1 and TRBJ2-7; 8 nucleotides match TRBD1. J lost 1 base, V lost 4 bases, and 4 bases had no gene match. Per germline, CDR1 SGHRS and CDR2 YFSETQ. The CDR3 runs 14 residues. The CDR3 here is CASSDGQGSYEQYF. The CDR3 region has the DNA TGCGCCAGCAGCGATGGACAGGGTTCCTACGAGCAGTACTTC.

This rearrangement joins TRBV7-8 to TRBJ2-5; 7 bases are shared with TRBD1. The CDR3 runs to 13 residues. Germline loops: CDR1 SGHVS, CDR2 FQNEAQ. V dropped 5 bases and J dropped 5; count of bases not matched to a gene: 5. This chain's CDR3 is CASSRGGGETQYF. In DNA form, the CDR3 reads TGTGCCAGCAGCCGAGGGGGCGGCGAGACCCAGTACTTC.

The chain carries TRBV25-1 and TRBJ2-1; 11 bases are shared with TRBD2. J gave up 6 bases and V 5 bases, and 9 bases lay outside the gene matches. Germline V CDR1 and CDR2: MGHDK, SYGVNS. The CDR3 is made up of 16 amino acids. The CDR3 nucleotides read TGTGCCAGCAGTTCAAAGACTAGCGGGACGACCAATGAGCAGTTCTTC. Protein: CASSSKTSGTTNEQFF.

This chain uses TRBV7-9 with TRBJ1-2; D remains unclear. Between the trimmed V and J ends, which lost 0 bases and 8 bases, there was a span of 4 bases. CDR1 and CDR2 from the germline V gene are SEHNR and FQNEAQ (reference sequence). CDR3 length equals 11 residues. The CDR3 region is CASSLARGYTF. The CDR3 DNA is TGTGCCAGCAGCTTAGCGCGAGGCTACACCTTC. The full variable domain, its missing parts supplied by reference TRBV7-9 and TRBJ1-2, is DTGVSQNPRHKITKRGQNVTFRCDPISEHNRLYWYRQTLGQGPEFLTYFQNEAQLEKSRLLSDRFSAERPKGSFSTLEIQRTEQGDSAMYLCASSLARGYTFGSGTRLTVV.

The V call is TRBV28, the J call TRBJ2-7; 9 bases are shared with TRBD2. The CDR3 loop spans 16 amino acids. The germline V gene has CDR1 MDHEN and CDR2 SYDVKM. V lost 6 bases and J lost 5; bases outside the gene matches: 14. The CDR3 DNA sequence: TGTGCCAGCAGCCCGTGGCAGCGGGAGGCCGGGAACGAGCAGTACTTC. It is translated as CASSPWQREAGNEQYF.

The gene calls are TRBV29-1 and TRBJ2-3; TRBD2 matches at 8 bases. V shed 2 bases and J 2 bases; nucleotides not matched to a gene: 9. The germline V gene has CDR1 SQVTM and CDR2 ANQGSEA. The CDR3 runs to 16 residues. CDR3 DNA: TGCAGCGTTGAACAGGGTAGCGGGGCGACCACAGATACGCAGTATTTT. It codes for CSVEQGSGATTDTQYF.

This clone was detected only once. The rearrangement joins TRBV29-1 to TRBJ1-1, with 8 positions matching TRBD1. The V gene end was trimmed by 7 bases and the J gene end by 1 base; junction bases not matched to a gene: 5. The CDR3 has 13 amino acids. Germline V gene data show CDR1 as SQVTM and CDR2 as ANQGSEA. The CDR3 is CSGDRGGNTEAFF. CDR3 DNA: TGCAGCGGTGACAGGGGTGGGAACACTGAAGCTTTCTTT.

This clone has a single count. The chain is built from TRBV15 and TRBJ1-1, with TRBD1 as a possible D gene (5 bases). CDR3 length: 13 residues. Germline V lookup: CDR1 LNHNV, CDR2 YYDKDF (reference sequence). The V end was cut by 3 bases, the J end by 4 bases, with 9 bases between. The CDR3 here is CATSRGEGTEAFF. In nucleotides, the CDR3 is TGTGCCACCAGCAGGGGGGAGGGCACTGAAGCTTTCTTT.

The gene calls are TRBV5-6 and TRBJ2-7; tentatively, D is TRBD1 or TRBD2 (6 bases each). Trimming pared 4 bases from V and 3 bases from J, leaving 23 bases between. The CDR3 is 17 amino acids. Germline V gives CDR1 SGHDT, CDR2 YYEEEE. The CDR3: CASSHGSYRELRYEQYF. CDR3 DNA sequence: TGTGCCAGCAGCCACGGGAGTTACAGGGAATTACGCTACGAGCAGTACTTC.

This clone appeared a single time. The gene calls are TRBV28 and TRBJ1-2, with D tentatively TRBD1 (5 bases). Germline V gene lookup returns CDR1 MDHEN and CDR2 SYDVKM. Trimming removed 8 bases from V and 4 bases from J, with 20 bases in between. The CDR3 is 15 residues long. CDR3 bases: TGTGCCAGCTTGCGAGGGACGGGACGGATCTATGGCTACACCTTC. It translates to CASLRGTGRIYGYTF.

This chain joins TRBV3-1 (or the pseudogene TRBV3-2) and TRBJ1-3, with D maybe TRBD1 (6 bases). The CDR3 runs to 14 residues. V dropped 0 bases and J dropped 9 bases, with 12 bases sitting between them. From germline, CDR1 is LGHDT and CDR2 YNNKEL (reference sequence). Here the CDR3 reads CASSQDEGGGTIYF. The CDR3 DNA is TGTGCCAGCAGCCAAGATGAGGGGGGGGGCACCATATATTTT.

The rearrangement joins TRBV5-8 to TRBJ2-1, with a weak D call TRBD1 (5 bases). CDR3 length equals 16 residues. The germline V gene has CDR1 SGHTS and CDR2 YDEGEE. Trimming shortened V by 5 bases and J by 4 bases, and 19 bases separated the two germline ends. CDR3 DNA sequence: TGTGCCAGCAGAAGGTTTGAAGGGGAAATTTACAATGAGCAGTTCTTC. Its translation: CASRRFEGEIYNEQFF.

V usage is TRBV4-2 and J usage is TRBJ2-7; D unresolved. CDR1 and CDR2 from the germline V gene are LGHNA and YNFKEQ. The germline V and J ends were trimmed by 0 bases and 4 bases, with 7 bases remaining between them. The CDR3 has 13 amino acids. The CDR3 loop is CASSQDKAYEQYF. Written as DNA, the CDR3 is TGTGCCAGCAGCCAAGATAAGGCTTACGAGCAGTACTTC.

The J gene is TRBJ1-3, the V gene TRBV5-4; unclear D gene. The V gene's germline CDR1 is SGHNT and CDR2 YYREEE (reference sequence). V gave up 7 bases and J gave up 4 bases, with 15 bases separating them. There are 14 residues in the CDR3. The CDR3 reads CASSGEGNGNTIYF. DNA for the CDR3: TGTGCCAGCTCTGGGGAGGGAAACGGAAACACCATATATTTT.

The V gene is TRBV3-1 (or the pseudogene TRBV3-2), the J gene TRBJ2-3; TRBD2 aligns across 8 bases. This CDR3 region has 15 residues. In germline, CDR1 is LGHDT, CDR2 YNNKEL (reference sequence). J gave up 0 bases and V 4 bases, and 3 bases lay outside the gene matches. The CDR3 region is CASSRAGGSTDTQYF. As DNA, the CDR3 is TGTGCCAGCAGCCGCGCGGGGGGCAGCACAGATACGCAGTATTTT.

The rearrangement uses TRBV7-9 and TRBJ2-7; weak D call: TRBD1 (6 bases). This CDR3 region has 15 residues. V was shortened by 1 base and J by 3 bases, with 13 bases between the two germline ends. Per the germline V gene, CDR1 is SEHNR and CDR2 is FQNEAQ (reference sequence). The CDR3, as DNA: TGTGCCAGCAGCTTAGTTACGGGACACTTCTACGAGCAGTACTTC. As protein: CASSLVTGHFYEQYF.

The table lists this clone with a few counts. The J gene is TRBJ2-7, the V gene TRBV27; D might be TRBD1 or TRBD2, each matching 5 bases. The V and J ends lost 3 bases and 5 bases respectively, with 11 bases between them. CDR1 MNHEY and CDR2 SMNVEV come from the germline V gene (reference sequence). The CDR3 has 13 amino acids. The CDR3 bases are TGTGCCAGCAGTTTGGGGGAAGGGGACGAGCAGTACTTC. It yields the protein CASSLGEGDEQYF.